Listed below are T cell receptor beta chains from one sample, sequenced in a study of OX40 agonist ivuxolimab in advanced cancers. Profiled with immunoSEQ multiplex PCR; TCRdb holds only in-frame clones, not every one. The repertoire includes approximately 68,000 clones, roughly 90% of them detected once, and approximately 0.81% sits in the top ten. The source was CD4+ or CD8+ T cells sorted from blood, collected in a trial of the OX40 agonist ivuxolimab. The receptors shown here come from an adult with an advanced solid tumor such as melanoma, head and neck, liver or kidney cancer. CDR3s include the opening cysteine and the closing phenylalanine or tryptophan.

v_gene,j_gene,CDR3aa
TRBV9,TRBJ1-3,CASSVSPGSSGNTIYF
TRBV6-4,TRBJ2-1,CASSDSRISEQFF
TRBV18,TRBJ1-2,CASSPGGDYGYTF
TRBV6-1,TRBJ1-1,CASTSDSPNTEAFF
TRBV7-2,TRBJ1-2,CASSLETRAWDGYTF
TRBV2,TRBJ2-1,CASSPEREEQFF
TRBV28,TRBJ1-1,CASSLGGGGTEAFF
TRBV10-1,TRBJ2-7,CASSDSPGGGYEQYF
TRBV30,TRBJ1-3,CAWSLGSPGNTIYF
TRBV7-9,TRBJ2-1,CASSFHGGNEQFF
TRBV29-1,TRBJ1-4,CSVSGRDEKLFF
TRBV2,TRBJ1-1,CASSVTGTANTEAFF
TRBV11-3,TRBJ1-1,CASSSDGLNTEAFF
TRBV30,TRBJ1-2,CAWRRQGAYGYTF
TRBV19,TRBJ2-1,CASRVLAGWGEQFF
TRBV6-5,TRBJ2-5,CASTPAGGGQETQYF
TRBV28,TRBJ2-7,CASSSGQGTYEQYF
TRBV7-2,TRBJ2-2,CASSPGQGFVGELFF
TRBV5-1,TRBJ2-2,CASHPGQPTGELFF
TRBV11-2,TRBJ2-5,CASSKRQGVETQYF
TRBV28,TRBJ1-2,CASSRPTEVYTF
TRBV29-1,TRBJ1-2,CSVAPGTGDYGYTF
TRBV5-1,TRBJ1-5,CASSLDSGNQPQHF
TRBV11-2,TRBJ1-2,CASSLDQGRNYGYTF
TRBV27,TRBJ2-6,CASRTPGGLSGANVLTF
TRBV18,TRBJ2-1,CASSPGVGSYNEQFF
TRBV6-1,TRBJ2-2,CASRPEGGELFF
TRBV19,TRBJ2-2,CASSIEGWTGMNTGELFF
TRBV5-5,TRBJ1-5,CASSGTGGNQPQHF
TRBV6-5,TRBJ2-2,CASSHRQGGTGELFF
TRBV2,TRBJ2-4,CASSRQGFKNIQYF
TRBV7-3,TRBJ2-3,CASSLMGGGAGTDTQYF
TRBV6-5,TRBJ2-7,CASSAPGTGVYEQYF
TRBV6-6,TRBJ2-7,CASSSNLRTDSYEQYF
TRBV6-1,TRBJ1-1,CASSSGGTPNTEAFF
TRBV5-8,TRBJ2-3,CASSPGTSGTDTQYF
TRBV2,TRBJ2-1,CASSWASGRADYNEQFF
TRBV30,TRBJ1-1,CAWSSDGNTEAFF
TRBV9,TRBJ2-3,CASSVATGGKGADTQYF
TRBV7-9,TRBJ1-4,CASSSWDRGFSTNEKLFF
TRBV7-9,TRBJ2-7,CASNGQGAWEQYF